This paragraph reports one T cell receptor (beta chain). The table came from immunoSEQ multiplex PCR; TCRdb's copy has only in-frame clones and leaves some out. Here the sample spans 53,000 or so clones, 75% to 80% being singletons. The data belong to a study of blood T cell repertoires in COVID-19. CDR1 SEHNR and CDR2 FQNEAQ come from the germline V gene (reference sequence). The CDR3 consists of 11 residues. The germline V and J ends were trimmed by 5 bases and 7 bases, with 9 bases remaining between them. The V gene is TRBV7-9, the J gene TRBJ2-7, with D possibly matching TRBD2 (5 bases). The sequence derives from a man between 65 and 79 years old with active or convalescent COVID-19. Sequencing input: peripheral blood. CDR3 DNA: TGTGCCAGCAGCCTCCGGGATGAGCAGTACTTC. Translating gives CASSLRDEQYF.